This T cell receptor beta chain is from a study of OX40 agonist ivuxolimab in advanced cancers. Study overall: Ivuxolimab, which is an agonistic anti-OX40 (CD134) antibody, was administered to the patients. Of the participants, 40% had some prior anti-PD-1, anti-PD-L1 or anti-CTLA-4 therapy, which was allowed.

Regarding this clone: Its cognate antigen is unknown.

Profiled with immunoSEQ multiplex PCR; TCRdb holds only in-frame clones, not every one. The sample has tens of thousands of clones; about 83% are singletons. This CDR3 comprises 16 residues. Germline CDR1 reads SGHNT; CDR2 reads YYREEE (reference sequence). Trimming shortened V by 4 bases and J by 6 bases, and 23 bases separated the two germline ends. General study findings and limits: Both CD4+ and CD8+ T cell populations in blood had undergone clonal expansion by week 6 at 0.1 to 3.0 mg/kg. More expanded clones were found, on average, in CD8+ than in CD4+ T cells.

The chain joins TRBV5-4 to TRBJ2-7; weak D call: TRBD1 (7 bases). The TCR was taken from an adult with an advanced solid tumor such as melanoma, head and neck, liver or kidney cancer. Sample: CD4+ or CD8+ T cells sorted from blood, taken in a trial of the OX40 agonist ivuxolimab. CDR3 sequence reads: CASSPPGTVRGAEQYF. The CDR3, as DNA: TGTGCCAGCAGCCCCCCCGGGACAGTTAGGGGGGCCGAGCAGTACTTC.